This TCR beta chain derives from a study of blood T cell repertoires in COVID-19. Study summary: COVID-19 samples from acute and convalescent phases originated in the United States, Italy and Spain. The analysed material was cDNA or gDNA that came from T cells, B-cell-depleted T cells, or PBMCs.

In the original analysis: Estimation of nucleated cell counts relied on the amplification of reference gene primers. Using immunoSEQ multiplex PCR, the repertoire was profiled, and TCRdb retains in-frame clones only, with some absent. V, J and clone size are those of that table, while D and trimming were read from the DNA. The table records about 59,000 clones, roughly 90% of them present only once. This CDR3 spans 14 amino acids. The germline CDR1 and CDR2 sequences are KGHSH and LQKENI. With 2 bases removed from V and 7 bases from J, the gap between germline ends came to 9 bases. The sample taken for sequencing was peripheral blood. The sequence was obtained from an elderly man with acute or convalescent COVID-19. V and J are TRBV18 and TRBJ1-6; D call uncertain. CDR3 residues: CASSPDMKNSPLHF. The CDR3 DNA reads as TGTGCCAGCTCACCAGACATGAAGAATTCACCCCTCCACTTT. Full variable domain (rest looked up from reference TRBV18 and TRBJ1-6): NAGVMQNPRHLVRRRGQEARLRCSPMKGHSHVYWYRQLPEEGLKFMVYLQKENIIDESGMPKERFSAEFPKEGPSILRIQQVVRGDSAAYFCASSPDMKNSPLHFGNGTRLTVT.